This TCR beta chain comes out of a study of cytomegalovirus exposure and HLA in healthy donors. As regards this clone: The antigen is unknown.

The PCR employed 60 Vbeta primers together with 13 Jbeta primers. The data were produced by immunoSEQ multiplex PCR, yet TCRdb's version contains in-frame clones alone and is incomplete. Of more than 55,000 clones listed, 75% to 85% are singletons. The study's findings and limits: Reported results showed that the classifier diagnosed cytomegalovirus status with high specificity and sensitivity. V- and J-gene trimming of TCR beta was linked (in a later analysis) to a missense DCLRE1C variant.

The length of the CDR3 is 13 residues. CDR1 is MNHEY, CDR2 SMNVEV, per germline (reference sequence). Losses at the gene ends were 6 bases for V and 5 bases for J; bases not matched to a gene: 6. This chain connects TRBV27 to TRBJ1-1; 7 positions agree with TRBD1. The origin of this receptor is a man aged 25 to 40 in good health and CMV-seronegative. Sequencing input: PBMCs. CDR3 in DNA: TGTGCCAGCAGCCCAGGGGGAAGGACTGAAGCTTTCTTT. Encoded protein: CASSPGGRTEAFF.